This T cell receptor (beta chain) was sequenced for a study of T cell changes during pregnancy in multiple sclerosis. By proportion, this clone is medium-sized (0.01 to 0.1%). The protocol was immunoSEQ multiplex PCR, while the TCRdb copy is restricted to in-frame clones and leaves out a portion. Of more than 20,000 clones detected, roughly 93% appear once; the ten largest clones hold roughly 7%. CDR3 size: 16 residues. V lost 5 bases to trimming and J lost 0 bases, with 16 bases between them. Germline CDR1 and CDR2: MDHEN and SYDVKM. The sample consisted of CD8+ T cells from peripheral blood mononuclear cells, taken in the third trimester of pregnancy. The TCR was taken from a female donor with multiple sclerosis, enrolled in a pregnancy study. The V call is TRBV28, the J call TRBJ1-2; D is perhaps TRBD1 (5 bases). CDR3 sequence reads: CASSPSGQLPNYGYTF. In DNA form, the CDR3 reads TGTGCCAGCAGTCCATCCGGACAACTCCCTAACTATGGCTACACCTTC.